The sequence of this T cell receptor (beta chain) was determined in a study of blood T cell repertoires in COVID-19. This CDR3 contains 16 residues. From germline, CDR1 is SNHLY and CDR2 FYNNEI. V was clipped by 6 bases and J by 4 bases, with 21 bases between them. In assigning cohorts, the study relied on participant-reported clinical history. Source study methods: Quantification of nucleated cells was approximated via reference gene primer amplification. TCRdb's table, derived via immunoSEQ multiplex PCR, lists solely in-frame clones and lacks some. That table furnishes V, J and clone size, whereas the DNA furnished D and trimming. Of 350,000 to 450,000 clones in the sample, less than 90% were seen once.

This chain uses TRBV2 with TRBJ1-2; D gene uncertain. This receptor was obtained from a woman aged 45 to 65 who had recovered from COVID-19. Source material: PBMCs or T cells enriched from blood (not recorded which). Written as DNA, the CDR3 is TGTGCCAGCAGAAGGGAGAACGGTCGGTCAGGCTATGGCTACACCTTC. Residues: CASRRENGRSGYGYTF.